Below are 8 T cell receptor beta chains sequenced from a single sample in a study of blood T cell repertoires in COVID-19. Clones were sequenced by immunoSEQ multiplex PCR, and TCRdb holds only the in-frame ones, with some missing. The sample yields 200,000 to 250,000 clones, 75% to 85% seen once. The sample was peripheral blood. The receptors here all came from a woman older than 75 with COVID-19, enrolled during active disease.

The chain combines TRBV29-1 with TRBJ2-5; 7 positions match TRBD1. The CDR3 loop spans 14 amino acids. The germline V gene encodes CDR1 SQVTM and CDR2 ANQGSEA. In nucleotides, the CDR3 is TGCAGTTATACCGGGACAGTAGCACAAGAGACCCAGTACTTC. As protein: CSYTGTVAQETQYF. Full variable domain (outside the CDR3, taken from reference TRBV29-1 and TRBJ2-5): SAVISQKPSRDICQRGTSLTIQCQVDSQVTMMFWYRQQPGQSLTLIATANQGSEATYESGFVIDKFPISRPNLTFSTLTVSNMSPEDSSIYLCSYTGTVAQETQYFGPGTRLLVL.

As to this clone: Distinct nucleotide sequences in the sample also encode this CDR3. V and J are TRBV7-3 and TRBJ1-1, with D maybe TRBD1 (5 bases). The germline V gene has CDR1 SGHTA and CDR2 FQGTGA. V gave up 4 bases and J gave up 1 base, with 7 bases separating them. This CDR3 contains 13 residues. CDR3 loop: CASSSQGNTEAFF. CDR3 DNA: TGTGCCAGCAGCTCCCAGGGGAACACTGAAGCTTTCTTT.

The V call is TRBV2, the J call TRBJ1-1; D unclear. CDR3 size: 14 residues. The V gene lost 7 bases and the J gene lost 5 bases, with 17 bases spanning the gap. Germline V gene sequence: CDR1 SNHLY, CDR2 FYNNEI. The CDR3 protein is CASTKDGEGTEAFF. The CDR3 region has the DNA TGTGCCAGCACAAAGGACGGGGAGGGTACTGAAGCTTTCTTT.

The gene calls are TRBV7-8 and TRBJ2-7; D is undetermined. This CDR3 is built from 13 residues. Germline V gene data show CDR1 as SGHVS and CDR2 as FQNEAQ. V was shortened by 2 bases and J by 4 bases, with 9 bases between the two germline ends. The DNA for the CDR3 is TGTGCCAGCAGCTTATACCAGGTGTACGAGCAGTACTTC. Its protein product is CASSLYQVYEQYF.

The chain joins TRBV6-5 to TRBJ2-7; weak D call: TRBD2 (6 bases). The CDR3 is 16 amino acids. Germline V gives CDR1 MNHEY, CDR2 SVGAGI. V lost 0 bases to trimming and J lost 3 bases, with 15 bases between them. The CDR3 coding sequence is TGTGCCAGCAGTTACTCGAAATCTAGCGCAGGCTACGAGCAGTACTTC. This sequence encodes CASSYSKSSAGYEQYF.

V usage is TRBV29-1 and J usage is TRBJ2-2; D not resolved. In germline, CDR1 is SQVTM, CDR2 ANQGSEA. This CDR3 spans 15 amino acids. With 4 bases removed from V and 2 bases from J, the gap between germline ends came to 14 bases. This CDR3 is CSVGLGISNTGELFF. In nucleotides, the CDR3 is TGCAGCGTTGGGTTGGGCATTTCCAACACCGGGGAGCTGTTTTTT.

This chain links TRBV20-1 with TRBJ2-7; tentatively, D is TRBD1 (5 bases). CDR3 length: 11 amino acids. Germline CDR1 is DFQATT and CDR2 is SNEGSKA (reference sequence). Trimming removed 4 bases from V and 3 bases from J, with 7 bases in between. The CDR3 DNA reads TGCAGTGCTAAGACAGACTACGAGCAGTACTTC. This translates into CSAKTDYEQYF.

The chain recombines TRBV15 with TRBJ1-2; D call uncertain. The CDR3 totals 16 residues. Between the trimmed V and J ends, which lost 2 bases and 6 bases, there was a span of 19 bases. Germline V CDR1 and CDR2: LNHNV, YYDKDF (reference sequence). The CDR3 nucleotides are TGTGCCACCAGCAGATCATATAATCGCGCGGGTAATGGCTACACCTTC. Its protein product is CATSRSYNRAGNGYTF. The entire variable domain, with the rest obtained from reference TRBV15 and TRBJ1-2, is as follows: DAMVIQNPRYQVTQFGKPVTLSCSQTLNHNVMYWYQQKSSQAPKLLFHYYDKDFNNEADTPDNFQSRRPNTSFCFLDIRSPGLGDTAMYLCATSRSYNRAGNGYTFGSGTRLTVV.